The T cell receptor (beta chain) under discussion was sequenced for a study of OX40 agonist ivuxolimab in advanced cancers. Study summary: Hepatocellular carcinoma, melanoma, renal cell or head and neck cancer occurred in dose-escalation patients. Study-wide findings and caveats: Also present in some nonresponders was a low level of normalized T-cell clonal expansion.

CDR1 is SGHVS and CDR2 is FQNEAQ in the germline V gene. Trimming removed 1 base from V and 4 bases from J, with 10 bases in between. This CDR3 comprises 15 residues. Repertoires were generated with immunoSEQ multiplex PCR, while TCRdb's copy carries only in-frame clones and drops some. Counted here are more than 100,000 clones, about nine tenths occurring once; the ten biggest clones make up about 1.1%. About this clone: Its antigen is unknown.

The cohort excluded patients with autoimmune disease history or systemic immunosuppression. The V and J genes are TRBV7-8 and TRBJ1-4; D is possibly TRBD1 (6 bases). The TCR originated in an adult with an advanced solid tumor such as melanoma, head and neck, liver or kidney cancer. Sequenced here: CD4+ or CD8+ T cells sorted from blood, sampled in a trial of the OX40 agonist ivuxolimab. For the CDR3, the DNA is TGTGCCAGCAGCTTAGACAGGGTAGATAATGAAAAACTGTTTTTT. It specifies CASSLDRVDNEKLFF. Full variable domain (missing parts from reference TRBV7-8 and TRBJ1-4): GAGVSQSPRYKVAKRGQDVALRCDPISGHVSLFWYQQALGQGPEFLTYFQNEAQLDKSGLPSDRFFAERPEGSVSTLKIQRTQQEDSAVYLCASSLDRVDNEKLFFGSGTQLSVL.